These 5 T cell receptor beta chains were all obtained from the same sample, sequenced in a study of CD8 T cells in ankylosing spondylitis. TCRdb reprocessed the 5' RACE reads with MiXCR, giving one entry per CDR3 protein. The sample shows under 300,000 distinct CDR3 sequences, about 11% of them seen only once. The sample taken for sequencing was blood, either unsorted or a sorted T cell fraction (not recorded which). Every receptor here comes from a male donor with ankylosing spondylitis or in good health (not recorded which).

This clonotype has at least ten counts. CDR3 residues: CASSKGTGYLSGANVLTF. The CDR3 DNA sequence: TGTGCCAGCAGCAAAGGGACAGGCTACCTCTCTGGGGCCAACGTCCTGACTTTC. The V and J genes are TRBV14 and TRBJ2-6; 8 nucleotides align to TRBD1. This CDR3 spans 18 amino acids. Germline V gene data show CDR1 as SGHDN and CDR2 as FVKESK. V lost 5 bases to trimming and J lost 0 bases; unmatched junction nucleotides: 9.

The gene calls are TRBV20-1 and TRBJ2-5; 8 bases fit TRBD1. This CDR3 is built from 12 residues. J was trimmed by 5 bases and V by 6 bases; bases with no gene match: 5. Germline assignment: CDR1 DFQATT and CDR2 SNEGSKA (reference sequence). The CDR3 DNA reads as TGCAGTGCCGGACAGGGTGTCGAGACCCAGTACTTC. Protein sequence: CSAGQGVETQYF.

This clonotype appeared many times. This chain joins TRBV25-1 and TRBJ2-1, with a tentative D call TRBD2 (6 bases). V gave up 0 bases and J gave up 9 bases, with 18 bases separating them. Germline CDR1 MGHDK, CDR2 SYGVNS. The CDR3 runs to 16 residues. Here the CDR3 DNA reads TGTGCCAGCAGTGAATATGGAGGGAGGAGTGGAAGTGAGCAGTTCTTC. Its protein is CASSEYGGRSGSEQFF.

This clonotype appeared a few times. The chain links TRBV6-5 to TRBJ2-3; D gene unclear. The V end was cut by 6 bases, the J end by 2 bases, with 6 bases between. The CDR3 has 12 residues. The germline V gene has CDR1 MNHEY and CDR2 SVGAGI. The CDR3 sequence: CASRANTDTQYF. The CDR3 bases are TGTGCCAGCAGGGCAAACACAGATACGCAGTATTTT.

This clonotype has ten or more counts. V gene TRBV20-1 combines with J gene TRBJ1-3, with D hard to call. Trimming stripped 1 base from V and 2 bases from J, with 6 bases between. This CDR3 comprises 13 residues. CDR1 is DFQATT, CDR2 SNEGSKA, per germline (reference sequence). The CDR3 sequence: CSARVSAGNTIYF. CDR3 nucleotides: TGCAGTGCTAGAGTGAGCGCTGGAAACACCATATATTTT.